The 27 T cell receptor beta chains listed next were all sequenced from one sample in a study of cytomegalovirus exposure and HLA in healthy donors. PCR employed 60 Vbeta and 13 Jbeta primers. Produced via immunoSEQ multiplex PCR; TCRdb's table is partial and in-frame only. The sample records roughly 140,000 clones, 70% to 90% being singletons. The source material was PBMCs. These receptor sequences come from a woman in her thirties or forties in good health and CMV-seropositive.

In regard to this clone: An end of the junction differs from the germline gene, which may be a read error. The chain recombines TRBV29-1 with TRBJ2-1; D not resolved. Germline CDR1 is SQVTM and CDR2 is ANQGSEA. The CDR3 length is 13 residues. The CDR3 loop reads CSAELSSYNEQFF. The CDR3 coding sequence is TGCAGCGCTGAACTGAGCTCCTACAATGAGCAGTTCTTC.

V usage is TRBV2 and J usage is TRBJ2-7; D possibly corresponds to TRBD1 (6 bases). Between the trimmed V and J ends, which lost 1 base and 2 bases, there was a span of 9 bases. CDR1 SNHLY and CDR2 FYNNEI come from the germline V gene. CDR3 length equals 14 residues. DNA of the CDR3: TGTGCCAGCAGTGAAGGCAGGGGAACCTACGAGCAGTACTTC. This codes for CASSEGRGTYEQYF.

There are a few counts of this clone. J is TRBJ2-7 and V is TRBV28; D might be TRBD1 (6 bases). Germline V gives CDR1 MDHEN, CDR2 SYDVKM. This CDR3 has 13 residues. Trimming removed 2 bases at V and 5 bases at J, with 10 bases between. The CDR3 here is CASSLGGENEQYF. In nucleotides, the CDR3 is TGTGCCAGCAGTTTAGGGGGCGAGAACGAGCAGTACTTC.

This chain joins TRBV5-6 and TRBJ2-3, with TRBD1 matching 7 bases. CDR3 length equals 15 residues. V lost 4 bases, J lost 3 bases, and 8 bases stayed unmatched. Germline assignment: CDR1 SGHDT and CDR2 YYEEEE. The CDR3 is CASSLERTGTDTQYF. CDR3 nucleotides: TGTGCCAGCAGCCTGGAACGGACAGGAACAGATACGCAGTATTTT.

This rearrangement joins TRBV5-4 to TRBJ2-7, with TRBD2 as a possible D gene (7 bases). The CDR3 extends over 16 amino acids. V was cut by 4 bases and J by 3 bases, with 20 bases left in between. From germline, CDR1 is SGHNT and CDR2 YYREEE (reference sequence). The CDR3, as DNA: TGTGCCAGCAGCCTGGCAAAGGGGGGAGGGAACTACGAGCAGTACTTC. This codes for CASSLAKGGGNYEQYF.

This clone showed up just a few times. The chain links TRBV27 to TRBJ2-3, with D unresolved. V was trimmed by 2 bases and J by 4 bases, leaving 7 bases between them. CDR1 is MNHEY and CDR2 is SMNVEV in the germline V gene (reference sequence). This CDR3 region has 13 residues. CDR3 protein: CASSLHRADTQYF. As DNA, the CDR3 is TGTGCCAGCAGTTTACACCGGGCAGATACGCAGTATTTT.

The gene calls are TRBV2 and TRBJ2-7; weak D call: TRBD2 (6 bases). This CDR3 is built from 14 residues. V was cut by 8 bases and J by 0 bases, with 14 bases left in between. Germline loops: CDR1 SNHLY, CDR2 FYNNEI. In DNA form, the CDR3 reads TGTGCCAGCGCCTCCGGGAGCAGCTCCTACGAGCAGTACTTC. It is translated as CASASGSSSYEQYF.

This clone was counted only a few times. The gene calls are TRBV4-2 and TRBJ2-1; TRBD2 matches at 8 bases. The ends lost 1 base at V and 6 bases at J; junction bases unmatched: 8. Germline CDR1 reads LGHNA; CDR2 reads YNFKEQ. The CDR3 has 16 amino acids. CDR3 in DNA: TGTGCCAGCAGCCAAGGGGGGGGACTAGTGGGCAATGAGCAGTTCTTC. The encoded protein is CASSQGGGLVGNEQFF.

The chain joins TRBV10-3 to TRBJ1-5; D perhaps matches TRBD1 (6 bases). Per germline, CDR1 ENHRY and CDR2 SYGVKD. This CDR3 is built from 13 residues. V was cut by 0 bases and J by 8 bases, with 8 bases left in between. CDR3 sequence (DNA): TGTGCCATCAGTGAGTCCGCAGGGGAGCCCCAGCATTTT. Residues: CAISESAGEPQHF.

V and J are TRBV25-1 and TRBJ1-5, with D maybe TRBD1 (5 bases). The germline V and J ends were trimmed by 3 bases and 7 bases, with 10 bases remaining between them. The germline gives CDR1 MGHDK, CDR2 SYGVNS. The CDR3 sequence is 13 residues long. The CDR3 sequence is CASSDRAGQPQHF. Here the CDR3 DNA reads TGTGCCAGCAGTGATAGAGCAGGGCAGCCCCAGCATTTT.

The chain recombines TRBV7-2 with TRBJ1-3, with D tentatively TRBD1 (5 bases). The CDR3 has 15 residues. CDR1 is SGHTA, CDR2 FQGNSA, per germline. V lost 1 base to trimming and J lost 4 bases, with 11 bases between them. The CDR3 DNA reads TGTGCCAGCAGCTTAGTGCAGGGTATGGGAAACACCATATATTTT. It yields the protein CASSLVQGMGNTIYF. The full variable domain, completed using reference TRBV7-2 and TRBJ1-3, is GAGVSQSPSNKVTEKGKDVELRCDPISGHTALYWYRQSLGQGLEFLIYFQGNSAPDKSGLPSDRFSAERTGGSVSTLTIQRTQQEDSAVYLCASSLVQGMGNTIYFGEGSWLTVV.

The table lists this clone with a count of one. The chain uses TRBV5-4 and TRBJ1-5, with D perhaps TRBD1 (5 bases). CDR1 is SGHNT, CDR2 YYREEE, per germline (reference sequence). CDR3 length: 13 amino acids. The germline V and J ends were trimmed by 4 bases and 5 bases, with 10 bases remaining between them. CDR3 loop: CASSRGGDQPQHF. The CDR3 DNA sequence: TGTGCCAGCAGCCGTGGGGGGGATCAGCCCCAGCATTTT.

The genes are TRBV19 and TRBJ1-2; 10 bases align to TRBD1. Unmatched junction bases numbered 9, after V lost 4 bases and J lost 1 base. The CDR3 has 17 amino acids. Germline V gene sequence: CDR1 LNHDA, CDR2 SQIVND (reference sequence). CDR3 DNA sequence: TGTGCCAGTAGTAAGGGACAGGGGACCGCCGATAACTATGGCTACACCTTC. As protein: CASSKGQGTADNYGYTF.

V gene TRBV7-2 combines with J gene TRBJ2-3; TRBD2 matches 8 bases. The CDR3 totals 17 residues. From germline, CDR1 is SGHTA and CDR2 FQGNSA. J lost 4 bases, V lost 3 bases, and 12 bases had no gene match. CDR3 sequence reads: CASSFNIGGRSPDTQYF. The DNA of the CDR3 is TGTGCCAGCAGCTTTAATATTGGCGGGAGGAGCCCAGATACGCAGTATTTT.

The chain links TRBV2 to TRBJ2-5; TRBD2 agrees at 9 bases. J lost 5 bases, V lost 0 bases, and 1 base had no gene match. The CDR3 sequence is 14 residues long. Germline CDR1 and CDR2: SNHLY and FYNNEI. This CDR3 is CASSEATSGETQYF. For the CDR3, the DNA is TGTGCCAGCAGTGAAGCAACTAGCGGGGAGACCCAGTACTTC.

CDR3 coding DNA: TGCGCCAGCAGACAAGGACAGAGGTCCGGGGAGCTGTTTTTT. Protein product: CASRQGQRSGELFF. This chain connects TRBV5-1 to TRBJ2-2, with TRBD1 as a possible D gene (6 bases). The CDR3 runs to 14 residues. Germline values: CDR1 SGHRS, CDR2 YFSETQ. Between the trimmed V and J ends, which lost 5 bases and 6 bases, there was a span of 14 bases.

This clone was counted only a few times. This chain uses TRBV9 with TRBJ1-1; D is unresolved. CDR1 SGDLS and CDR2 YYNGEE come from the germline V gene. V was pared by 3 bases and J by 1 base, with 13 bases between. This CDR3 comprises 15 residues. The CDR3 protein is CASSETGDPNTEAFF. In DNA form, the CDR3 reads TGTGCCAGCAGCGAAACGGGAGATCCGAACACTGAAGCTTTCTTT. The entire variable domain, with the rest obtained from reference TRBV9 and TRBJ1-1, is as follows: DSGVTQTPKHLITATGQRVTLRCSPRSGDLSVYWYQQSLDQGLQFLIQYYNGEERAKGNILERFSAQQFPDLHSELNLSSLELGDSALYFCASSETGDPNTEAFFGQGTRLTVV.

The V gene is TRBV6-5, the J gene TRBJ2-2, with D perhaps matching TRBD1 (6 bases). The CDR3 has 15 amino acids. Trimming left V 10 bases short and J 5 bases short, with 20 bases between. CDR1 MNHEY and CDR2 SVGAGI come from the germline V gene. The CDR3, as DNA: TGTGCCACCTTTACTAGAGGGGGTCGGACCGGGGAGCTGTTTTTT. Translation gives CATFTRGGRTGELFF.

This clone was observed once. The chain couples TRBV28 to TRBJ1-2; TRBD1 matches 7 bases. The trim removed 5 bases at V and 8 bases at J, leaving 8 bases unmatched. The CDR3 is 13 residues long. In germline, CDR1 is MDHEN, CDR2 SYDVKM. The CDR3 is CASSPNRGGGYTF. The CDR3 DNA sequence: TGTGCCAGCAGTCCCAACAGGGGTGGAGGCTACACCTTC.

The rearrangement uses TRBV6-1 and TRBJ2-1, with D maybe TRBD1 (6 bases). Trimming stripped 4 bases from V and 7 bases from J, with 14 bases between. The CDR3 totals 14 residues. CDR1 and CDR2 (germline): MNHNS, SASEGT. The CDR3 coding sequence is TGTGCCAGCAGTGGGCAACAGGGTTGGAATGAGCAGTTCTTC. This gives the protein CASSGQQGWNEQFF.

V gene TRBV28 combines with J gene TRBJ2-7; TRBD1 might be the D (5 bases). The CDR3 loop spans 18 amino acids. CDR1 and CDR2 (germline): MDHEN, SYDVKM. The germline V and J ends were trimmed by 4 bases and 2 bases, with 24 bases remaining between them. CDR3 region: CASSSYTPPQGLPYEQYF. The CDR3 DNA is TGTGCCAGCAGTTCCTATACCCCACCCCAGGGCCTGCCCTACGAGCAGTACTTC.

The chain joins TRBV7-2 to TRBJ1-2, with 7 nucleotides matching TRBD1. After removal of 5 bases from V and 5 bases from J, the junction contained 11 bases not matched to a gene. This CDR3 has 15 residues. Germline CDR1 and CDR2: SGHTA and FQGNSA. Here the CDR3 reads CASSRPLTGQYGYTF. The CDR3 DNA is TGTGCCAGCAGCAGACCGCTGACAGGGCAGTATGGCTACACCTTC.

The CDR3 bases are TGTGCCACCAGCAGAGATCCCCGAGGGGGCAATGAGCAGTTCTTC. The encoded protein is CATSRDPRGGNEQFF. J is TRBJ2-1 and V is TRBV15; tentatively, D is TRBD1 (6 bases). The CDR3 is 15 amino acids. Germline-derived CDR1 and CDR2 are LNHNV and YYDKDF (reference sequence). The V gene lost 0 bases and the J gene lost 6 bases, with 12 bases spanning the gap.

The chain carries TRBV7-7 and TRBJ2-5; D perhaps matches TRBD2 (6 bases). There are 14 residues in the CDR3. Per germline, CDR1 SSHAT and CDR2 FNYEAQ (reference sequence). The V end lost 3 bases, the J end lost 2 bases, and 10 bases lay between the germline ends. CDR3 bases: TGTGCCAGCAGCTTTGGGGGGACGCAAGAGACCCAGTACTTC. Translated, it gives CASSFGGTQETQYF.

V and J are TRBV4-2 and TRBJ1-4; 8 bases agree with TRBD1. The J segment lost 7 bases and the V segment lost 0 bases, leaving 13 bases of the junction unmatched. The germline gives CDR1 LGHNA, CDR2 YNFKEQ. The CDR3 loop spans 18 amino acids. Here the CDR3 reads CASSQEGQGGWEVEKLFF. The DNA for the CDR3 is TGTGCCAGCAGCCAAGAAGGACAGGGTGGATGGGAAGTTGAAAAACTGTTTTTT.

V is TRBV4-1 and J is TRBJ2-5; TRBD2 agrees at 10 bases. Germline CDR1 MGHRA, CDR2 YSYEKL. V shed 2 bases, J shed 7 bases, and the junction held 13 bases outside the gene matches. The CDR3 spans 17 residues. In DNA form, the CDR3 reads TGCGCCAGCAGCCAACACCTAGCGGGGGCAGACCAGGCGACCCAGTACTTC. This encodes CASSQHLAGADQATQYF.

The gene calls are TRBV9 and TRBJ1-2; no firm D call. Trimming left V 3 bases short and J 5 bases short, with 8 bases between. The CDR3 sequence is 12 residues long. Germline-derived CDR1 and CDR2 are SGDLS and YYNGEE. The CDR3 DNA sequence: TGTGCCAGCAGCGCCGGGGAGTATGGCTACACCTTC. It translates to CASSAGEYGYTF.